This TCR beta chain was captured by sequencing in a study of blood T cell repertoires in COVID-19. Study-wide context: The analysed material was cDNA or gDNA that came from T cells, B-cell-depleted T cells, or PBMCs.

This CDR3 spans 15 amino acids. V shed 0 bases and J 3 bases; nucleotides not matched to a gene: 5. Germline loops: CDR1 MNHEY, CDR2 SVGAGI. A COVID-19 case had been met by exposed participants during the 2 weeks before study entry. Assay used: immunoSEQ multiplex PCR; TCRdb lists only in-frame clones, some missing. The sample includes approximately 300,000 clones, 75% to 90% of them seen just once. The V call is TRBV6-5, the J call TRBJ2-7; TRBD1 aligns across 7 bases. Sequencing was performed on PBMCs or T cells enriched from blood (not recorded which). This TCR derives from a woman in her thirties who had been exposed to COVID-19. CDR3 DNA: TGTGCCAGCAGTTACTCATTTACAGGGGACTACGAGCAGTACTTC. Its translation is CASSYSFTGDYEQYF.